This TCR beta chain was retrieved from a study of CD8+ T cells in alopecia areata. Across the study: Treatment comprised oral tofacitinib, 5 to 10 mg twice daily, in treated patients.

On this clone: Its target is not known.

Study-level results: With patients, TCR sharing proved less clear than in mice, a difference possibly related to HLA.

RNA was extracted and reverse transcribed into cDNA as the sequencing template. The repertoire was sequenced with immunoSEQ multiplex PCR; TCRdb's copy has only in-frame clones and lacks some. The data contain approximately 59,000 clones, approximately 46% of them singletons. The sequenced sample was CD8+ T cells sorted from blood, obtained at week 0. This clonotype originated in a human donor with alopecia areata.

CDR3 loop: CASSEAGGIETQYF. The CDR3 region has the DNA TGTGCCAGCAGCGAGGCAGGGGGCATTGAGACCCAGTACTTC. The rearrangement links TRBV9 to TRBJ2-5; 8 bases line up with TRBD1. Per the germline V gene, CDR1 is SGDLS and CDR2 is YYNGEE. This CDR3 spans 14 amino acids. V dropped 3 bases and J dropped 5; count of bases not matched to a gene: 6.